This TCR beta chain was sequenced during a study of T cells in Graves' hyperthyroidism and ophthalmopathy. Per the germline V gene, CDR1 is MDHEN and CDR2 is SYDVKM. This CDR3 has 12 residues. The V gene lost 6 bases and the J gene lost 3 bases, with 6 bases spanning the gap. There were TCR beta CDR3 regions amplified from RNA transcripts. HTBI primers were employed in a first-round RT-PCR of the TCR CDR3. Each CDR3 protein gets one entry after TCRdb re-called the multiplex PCR reads with MiXCR. The sample lists around 600,000 distinct CDR3 sequences, 14% occurring once. The source is a woman aged 18-29 years with Graves' ophthalmopathy. The chain combines TRBV28 with TRBJ1-3; no firm D call. Sequenced: blood. CDR3 sequence reads: CASSYIGNTIYF. The CDR3 bases are TGTGCCAGCAGCTATATTGGAAACACCATATATTTT.